This T cell receptor beta chain comes out of a study of blood T cell repertoires in COVID-19. Study-wide background: The origin of the acute and convalescent COVID-19 samples was the United States, Italy and Spain. Sample material is recorded as cDNA or gDNA derived from T cells, B-cell-depleted T cells, or PBMCs.

Trimming stripped 2 bases from V and 4 bases from J, with 12 bases between. Germline loops: CDR1 SGDLS, CDR2 YYNGEE. The CDR3 spans 14 residues. Original processing methods: Counts of nucleated cells, estimated from reference gene primer amplification, were obtained. Only in-frame clones appear in the TCRdb table, and some are missing; sequencing was by immunoSEQ multiplex PCR. D and trimming were read from the DNA, whereas the V and J calls and clone size are those reported in that table. The repertoire holds 80,000 or so clones, with roughly nine tenths as singletons. The sequencing sample was made of peripheral blood. The V gene is TRBV9, the J gene TRBJ1-2, with D unresolved. The TCR sequence derives from a man aged 45-65 years with acute or convalescent COVID-19. The CDR3 nucleotides read TGTGCCAGCAGCGTCGGCCAGGCGTCCTATGGCTACACCTTC. Protein: CASSVGQASYGYTF.